The sequence of this TCR beta chain was determined in a study of shared clonotypes between healthy human individuals. Whole-study context: Two female and a few male donors aged 18 to 49 were enrolled.

Sequenced by immunoSEQ multiplex PCR; TCRdb stores in-frame clones only, minus some. Here the sample spans approximately 470,000 clones, around four fifths being singletons. Germline CDR1 reads SGHNT; CDR2 reads YYREEE (reference sequence). V lost 6 bases, J lost 6 bases, and 17 bases stayed unmatched. The CDR3 is 16 amino acids. This TCR was recovered from a woman aged 40 to 50 in good health. Some clones in this sample may be carry-over from other donors' samples. The material sequenced was PBMCs. This sequence joins TRBV5-4 and TRBJ2-7, with 8 bases identical to TRBD1. The CDR3 DNA is TGTGCCAGCAAAAGACAGGGGAACACTAGCCCAGCCGAGCAGTACTTC. Translated: CASKRQGNTSPAEQYF.